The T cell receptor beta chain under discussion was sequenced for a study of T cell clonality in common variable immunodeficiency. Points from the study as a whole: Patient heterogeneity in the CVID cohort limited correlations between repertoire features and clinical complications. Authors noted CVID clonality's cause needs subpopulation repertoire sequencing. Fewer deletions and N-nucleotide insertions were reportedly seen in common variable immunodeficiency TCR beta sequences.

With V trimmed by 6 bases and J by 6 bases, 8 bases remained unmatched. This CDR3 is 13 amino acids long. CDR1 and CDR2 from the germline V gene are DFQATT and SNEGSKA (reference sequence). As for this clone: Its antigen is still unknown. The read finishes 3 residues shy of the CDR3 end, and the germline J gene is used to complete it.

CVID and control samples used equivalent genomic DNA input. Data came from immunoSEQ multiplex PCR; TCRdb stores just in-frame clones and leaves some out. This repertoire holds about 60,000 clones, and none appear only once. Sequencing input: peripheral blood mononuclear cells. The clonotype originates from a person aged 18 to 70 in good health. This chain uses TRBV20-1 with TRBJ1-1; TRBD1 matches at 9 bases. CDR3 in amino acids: CSAETGGAPEAFF. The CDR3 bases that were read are TGCAGTGCCGAGACAGGGGGAGCCCCTGAA.